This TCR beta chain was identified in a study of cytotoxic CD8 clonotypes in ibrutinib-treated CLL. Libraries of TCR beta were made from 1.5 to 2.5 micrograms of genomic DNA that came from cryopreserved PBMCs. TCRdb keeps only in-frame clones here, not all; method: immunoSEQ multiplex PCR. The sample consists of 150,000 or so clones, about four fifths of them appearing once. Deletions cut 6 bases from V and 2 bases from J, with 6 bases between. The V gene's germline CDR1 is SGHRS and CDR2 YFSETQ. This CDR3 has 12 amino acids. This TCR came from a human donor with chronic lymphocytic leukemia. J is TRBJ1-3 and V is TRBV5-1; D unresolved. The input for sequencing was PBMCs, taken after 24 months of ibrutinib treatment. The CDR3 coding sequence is TGCGCCAGCAAGGCGGCTGGAAACACCATATATTTT. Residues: CASKAAGNTIYF.